This TCR beta chain was identified in a study of a mutant IDH1 vaccine in newly diagnosed glioma. Study in general: Males made up approximately 60% and females roughly 40% of treated patients, whose mean age was around 40 years. Patients arrived already treated with radiotherapy, temozolomide, or both, most having had both.

As for this clone: What it binds is not known.

Time point given: baseline, week 1 (first vaccination visit). Treatment in this sample: pre-vaccination baseline after standard-of-care therapy. Each astrocytoma in the donors was new, WHO grade 3 or 4, IDH1-mutant and ATRX-lost. TCRdb keeps only in-frame clones here, not all; method: immunoSEQ multiplex PCR. The sample yields fewer than 50,000 clones, around 78% seen once. Study observations and caveats: Vaccine-induced immune responses occurred in roughly 94% of patients.

The starting material was PBMCs, obtained from a glioma patient treated with radiotherapy, temozolomide or both. The TCR was taken from a man aged 35 to 55 with glioma. Some clones in this sample may be carry-over from other donors' samples.

CDR3 amino acids: CASSYTADTEAFF. The CDR3 region has the DNA TGTGCCAGCAGTTACACGGCCGACACTGAAGCTTTCTTT. The chain employs TRBV6-5 and TRBJ1-1; D is undetermined. The CDR3 contains 13 residues. Germline values: CDR1 MNHEY, CDR2 SVGAGI. V lost 2 bases and J lost 3, with 7 bases in between.